This TCR beta chain was sequenced for a study of T cell responses to AZD1222 COVID-19 vaccine. Profiling relied on immunoSEQ multiplex PCR, and the TCRdb table lists in-frame clones only, not all of them. Found here are fewer than 120,000 clones, about nine tenths of them singletons; the top ten hold over 1.5%. The CDR3 sequence is 14 residues long. V lost 7 bases, J lost 4 bases, and 15 bases lay in between. Germline values: CDR1 SNHLY, CDR2 FYNNEI. The receptor comes from an adult in good health. The chain employs TRBV2 and TRBJ2-3; either TRBD1 or TRBD2 may fit D (6 bases each). The sample was peripheral blood, taken on day 0 of AZD1222 vaccination. CDR3 DNA: TGTGCCAGCACCGGTGAGGGGGGCGCAGATACGCAGTATTTT. Protein sequence: CASTGEGGADTQYF.